The 31 T cell receptor beta chains below all came from one sample that was sequenced in a study of T cells in Graves' hyperthyroidism and ophthalmopathy. Researchers amplified the TCR beta CDR3 regions from RNA transcripts. Researchers ran a first-round RT-PCR on the TCR CDR3 using the HTBI primer set. TCRdb itself ran the multiplex PCR reads through MiXCR, one entry per CDR3 protein. Of approximately 630,000 distinct CDR3 sequences in the sample, 15% to 20% were seen once. Sequenced: blood. The origin of the receptors is a woman in her 30s with Graves' hyperthyroidism.

This clonotype appeared many times. The chain combines TRBV7-3 with TRBJ2-3; the match to TRBD2 covers 10 bases. With 2 bases clipped from V and 4 bases from J, the junction kept 0 bases outside the gene matches. The germline CDR1 and CDR2 sequences are SGHTA and FQGTGA. The CDR3 loop spans 14 amino acids. CDR3 in DNA: TGTGCCAGCAGCTTACTAGCGGGAGCAGATACGCAGTATTTT. It specifies CASSLLAGADTQYF.

The genes are TRBV6-1 and TRBJ1-2; 10 positions match TRBD1. Trimming took 5 bases from V and 7 from J; bases not matched to a gene: 7. The CDR3 extends over 14 amino acids. Per the germline V gene, CDR1 is MNHNS and CDR2 is SASEGT. DNA for the CDR3: TGTGCCAGCAGTCGGGGTGGGGACAGGGGTGGCTACACCTTC. This encodes CASSRGGDRGGYTF.

The J gene is TRBJ1-4, the V gene TRBV7-9; possibly TRBD1 for D (5 bases). V lost 2 bases and J lost 7, with 14 bases in between. Germline values: CDR1 SEHNR, CDR2 FQNEAQ (reference sequence). This CDR3 is 15 amino acids long. CDR3 sequence reads: CASSLFGDVSEKLFF. The CDR3 DNA sequence: TGTGCCAGCAGCTTATTCGGGGACGTCAGTGAAAAACTGTTTTTT.

This clonotype showed up just a few times. V is TRBV5-8 and J is TRBJ2-3, with a weak D call TRBD2 (6 bases). CDR3 length: 15 amino acids. Germline CDR1 and CDR2: SGHTS and YDEGEE. Trimming shortened V by 3 bases and J by 3 bases, and 14 bases separated the two germline ends. CDR3 sequence: CASSSGRGYTDTQYF. In DNA, the CDR3 is TGTGCCAGCAGCTCGGGACGGGGGTATACAGATACGCAGTATTTT.

This clonotype has a count of ten or more. V is TRBV5-1 and J is TRBJ2-1; TRBD2 agrees at 7 bases. CDR1 is SGHRS and CDR2 is YFSETQ in the germline V gene. The CDR3 is 15 amino acids. V lost 1 base, J lost 5 bases, and 6 bases stayed unmatched. The CDR3 is CASSLTRLADNEQFF. CDR3 in DNA: TGCGCCAGCAGCTTGACCCGTCTAGCGGACAATGAGCAGTTCTTC.

The V gene is TRBV6-9, the J gene TRBJ1-2, with a tentative D call TRBD1 (6 bases). Per germline, CDR1 MNHGY and CDR2 SVAAGI. The CDR3 is 16 residues long. Between the trimmed V and J ends, which lost 4 bases and 5 bases, there was a span of 20 bases. Here the CDR3 DNA reads TGTGCCAGCAGTTCCGGGACATCCGAGGGGGTTTATGGCTACACCTTC. Protein product: CASSSGTSEGVYGYTF.

This clonotype has a count of ten or more. CDR3 DNA: TGTGCCAGCAGCTCGGACGGTACGGATAGCGGGAGGGGACGGGCGGAGCAGTACTTC. It specifies CASSSDGTDSGRGRAEQYF. The V and J genes are TRBV7-2 and TRBJ2-7; 11 bases are a match to TRBD2. The CDR3 has 19 amino acids. Germline CDR1 SGHTA, CDR2 FQGNSA. The trim removed 4 bases at V and 7 bases at J, leaving 21 bases unmatched.

This chain connects TRBV5-4 to TRBJ1-2; TRBD1 aligns across 9 bases. The germline CDR1 and CDR2 sequences are SGHNT and YYREEE (reference sequence). The CDR3 contains 16 residues. Germline trimming cut 4 bases from V and 2 bases from J; bases unmatched to any gene: 9. The CDR3 loop reads CASSPDLQGANYGYTF. The CDR3 nucleotides are TGTGCCAGCAGCCCGGACCTACAGGGGGCAAACTATGGCTACACCTTC.

This clonotype was seen repeatedly, ten times or more. The chain couples TRBV11-2 to TRBJ2-5; no definite D call. The germline CDR1 and CDR2 sequences are SGHAT and FQNNGV. The CDR3 is made up of 16 amino acids. V was pared by 2 bases and J by 0 bases, with 13 bases between. The CDR3 loop is CASSLNYLGDQETQYF. In DNA form, the CDR3 reads TGTGCCAGCAGCTTAAATTACTTAGGAGACCAAGAGACCCAGTACTTC.

The chain has TRBV15 and TRBJ1-1; D is undetermined. With 4 bases removed from V and 5 bases from J, the gap between germline ends came to 17 bases. CDR1 LNHNV and CDR2 YYDKDF come from the germline V gene (reference sequence). The CDR3 spans 15 residues. Here the CDR3 DNA reads TGTGCCACCAGCAACTTGCGAGGGAGAGGGACTGAAGCTTTCTTT. This translates into CATSNLRGRGTEAFF.

This chain connects TRBV20-1 to TRBJ1-1; no reliable D call. Germline CDR1 is DFQATT and CDR2 is SNEGSKA (reference sequence). V gave up 0 bases and J gave up 8 bases, with 10 bases separating them. The CDR3 totals 12 residues. CDR3 bases: TGCAGTGCTAGAGAAGGAATCGTCGAAGCTTTCTTT. Its translation: CSAREGIVEAFF.

Details on this clonotype: A read error may explain this, as a much larger clone is one base away. The chain links TRBV7-9 to TRBJ2-3; no clear D gene. Germline loops: CDR1 SEHNR, CDR2 FQNEAQ (reference sequence). The length of the CDR3 is 15 residues. The CDR3 reads CASGLGARGTDTQYF. CDR3 in DNA: TGTGCCAGCGGCTTAGGCGCAAGGGGCACAGATACGCAGTATTTT.

The CDR3 protein is CASSLNRLGDEQFF. The CDR3 bases are TGTGCCAGCAGCTTAAACCGACTTGGGGATGAGCAGTTCTTC. This chain links TRBV7-9 with TRBJ2-1, with unresolved D. The CDR3 has 14 residues. Looked up from germline, CDR1 is SEHNR and CDR2 is FQNEAQ (reference sequence). V lost 2 bases, J lost 8 bases, and 13 bases lay in between.

This clonotype was recorded a few times. CDR3 residues: CASSPRDYYTGELFF. The CDR3 DNA reads TGTGCCAGCAGCCCCCGGGACTATTACACCGGGGAGCTGTTTTTT. The chain has TRBV7-3 and TRBJ2-2; TRBD2 aligns across 7 bases. Per germline, CDR1 SGHTA and CDR2 FQGTGA. The CDR3 is made up of 15 amino acids. The ends lost 5 bases at V and 3 bases at J; junction bases unmatched: 6.

This chain links TRBV4-3 with TRBJ2-3; weak D call: TRBD2 (5 bases). CDR3 size: 17 residues. Per germline, CDR1 LGHNA and CDR2 YSLEER. The V end lost 4 bases, the J end lost 0 bases, and 17 bases lay between the germline ends. The CDR3 DNA reads as TGCGCCAGCAGCCGAATACCCTCCGGAGGAAGCACAGATACGCAGTATTTT. Its protein product is CASSRIPSGGSTDTQYF.

This clonotype was counted ten times or more. The chain couples TRBV28 to TRBJ2-1; D is uncertain. Germline CDR1 MDHEN, CDR2 SYDVKM. Between the trimmed V and J ends, which lost 5 bases and 8 bases, there was a span of 7 bases. The CDR3 has 11 amino acids. The CDR3 is CASSPGHEQFF. CDR3 sequence (DNA): TGTGCCAGCAGTCCCGGACATGAGCAGTTCTTC.

This clonotype was picked up a small number of times. The chain combines TRBV7-9 with TRBJ1-2, with no clear D. Per germline, CDR1 SEHNR and CDR2 FQNEAQ (reference sequence). Trimming cost V 3 bases and J 8 bases, with 7 bases left between them. The CDR3 is 11 residues long. In nucleotides, the CDR3 is TGTGCCAGCAGCTTGGGGAAAGGCTACACCTTC. Encoded protein: CASSLGKGYTF. Drawing the rest from reference TRBV7-9 and TRBJ1-2, the complete variable domain is DTGVSQNPRHKITKRGQNVTFRCDPISEHNRLYWYRQTLGQGPEFLTYFQNEAQLEKSRLLSDRFSAERPKGSFSTLEIQRTEQGDSAMYLCASSLGKGYTFGSGTRLTVV.

In this sample, this clonotype turned up many times. The V gene is TRBV7-2, the J gene TRBJ1-1, with unresolved D. Trimming left V 0 bases short and J 1 base short, with 6 bases between. The CDR3 is 14 residues long. Germline V lookup: CDR1 SGHTA, CDR2 FQGNSA. The CDR3, as DNA: TGTGCCAGCAGCTTAGCGGCAGGGAACACTGAAGCTTTCTTT. Translation gives CASSLAAGNTEAFF.

The V gene is TRBV19, the J gene TRBJ1-6; D possibly corresponds to TRBD1 (5 bases). V lost 4 bases to trimming and J lost 5 bases, with 18 bases between them. Germline V gene lookup returns CDR1 LNHDA and CDR2 SQIVND (reference sequence). The CDR3 runs 17 residues. The chain's CDR3 is CASSRMATRGDNSPLHF. The CDR3 DNA follows: TGTGCCAGTAGTAGGATGGCGACGAGGGGAGATAATTCACCCCTCCACTTT.

In its sample, this clonotype was seen a few times. This sequence joins TRBV6-1 and TRBJ1-1, with TRBD1 matching over 7 bases. Germline CDR1 reads MNHNS; CDR2 reads SASEGT. There are 15 residues in the CDR3. V lost 6 bases, J lost 3 bases, and 10 bases stayed unmatched. Here the CDR3 reads CASRYRQGGYTEAFF. The CDR3 DNA follows: TGTGCCAGCAGATATCGACAGGGAGGTTACACTGAAGCTTTCTTT.

For the CDR3, the DNA is TGCAGTGCTAGAGGCCAGCGGGAGCTCCACAATGAGCAGTTCTTC. Encoded protein: CSARGQRELHNEQFF. The gene calls are TRBV20-1 and TRBJ2-1, with 8 bases that match TRBD2. Germline CDR1 DFQATT, CDR2 SNEGSKA (reference sequence). V trimming: 1 base; J trimming: 5 bases; junction bases outside the gene matches: 7. This CDR3 comprises 15 residues.

The rearrangement links TRBV29-1 to TRBJ2-4, with 8 nucleotides matching TRBD1. Germline CDR1 reads SQVTM; CDR2 reads ANQGSEA. This CDR3 contains 11 residues. V trimming: 8 bases; J trimming: 15 bases; junction bases outside the gene matches: 12. The CDR3, as DNA: TGCAGCCTCGAATACCGGGACAGGATGTACTTC. This encodes CSLEYRDRMYF. Combining the CDR3 with reference TRBV29-1 and TRBJ2-4 gives the whole variable domain SAVISQKPSRDICQRGTSLTIQCQVDSQVTMMFWYRQQPGQSLTLIATANQGSEATYESGFVIDKFPISRPNLTFSTLTVSNMSPEDSSIYLCSLEYRDRMYFGAGTRLSVL.

This clonotype was found many times. This chain joins TRBV29-1 and TRBJ2-3, with D possibly being TRBD2 (6 bases). V lost 1 base and J lost 2, with 16 bases in between. The CDR3 is 16 residues long. The germline gives CDR1 SQVTM, CDR2 ANQGSEA. This CDR3 reads CSVEVGGRALTDTQYF. CDR3 sequence (DNA): TGCAGCGTTGAAGTAGGAGGGCGGGCCCTCACAGATACGCAGTATTTT.

This chain links TRBV3-1 with TRBJ2-7, with D unclear. CDR1 is LGHDT, CDR2 YNNKEL, per germline (reference sequence). V lost 1 base and J 2 bases, leaving 6 bases between the germline ends. The CDR3 is 13 residues long. DNA of the CDR3: TGTGCCAGCAGCCAAGCGGAGACCTACGAGCAGTACTTC. Amino acid sequence: CASSQAETYEQYF.

This clonotype was seen many times. V usage is TRBV6-1 and J usage is TRBJ2-5, with a possible D match to TRBD1 (6 bases). V was shortened by 7 bases and J by 2 bases, with 11 bases between the two germline ends. Germline CDR1 and CDR2: MNHNS and SASEGT. The CDR3 runs 13 residues. As DNA, the CDR3 is TGTGCCAGCATCCAGGACAGTCAAGAGACCCAGTACTTC. Translated: CASIQDSQETQYF.

This clonotype has ten or more counts. The chain links TRBV2 to TRBJ2-7; 7 nucleotides align to TRBD2. Looked up from germline, CDR1 is SNHLY and CDR2 is FYNNEI. With 5 bases clipped from V and 0 bases from J, the junction kept 10 bases outside the gene matches. The CDR3 length is 16 residues. The CDR3 is CASSKGGDRLSYEQYF. The DNA of the CDR3 is TGTGCCAGCAGTAAGGGAGGGGACCGACTCTCCTACGAGCAGTACTTC.

For this clonotype: This may be a read error: a much more frequent sequence differs by one nucleotide. V usage is TRBV5-1 and J usage is TRBJ2-7; 7 bases are a match to TRBD1. This CDR3 contains 15 residues. CDR1 SGHRS and CDR2 YFSETQ come from the germline V gene. The CDR3 reads CASRSTPGQRYDQYF. In nucleotides, the CDR3 is TGCGCCAGCAGATCCACCCCGGGACAGAGATACGATCAGTACTTC.

CDR3 loop: CASSLTRLDTQYF. CDR3 nucleotide sequence: TGTGCCAGCAGCTTAACGAGGCTGGATACGCAGTATTTT. V usage is TRBV7-2 and J usage is TRBJ2-3; no clear D. This CDR3 is 13 amino acids long. Trimming took off 2 bases at V and 6 bases at J, with 9 bases between the two ends. The V gene's germline CDR1 is SGHTA and CDR2 FQGNSA.

In this sample, this clonotype turned up many times. The chain uses TRBV3-1 and TRBJ2-7, with no clear D. The V gene's germline CDR1 is LGHDT and CDR2 YNNKEL (reference sequence). V was shortened by 2 bases and J by 5 bases, with 4 bases between the two germline ends. The CDR3 runs 11 residues. The CDR3 sequence: CASSQLDEQYF. The DNA for the CDR3 is TGTGCCAGCAGCCAACTGGACGAGCAGTACTTC.

This clonotype was seen only a few times. CDR3 sequence (DNA): TGTGCCAGCAGCTTAGCCGGCGGAATAAAGGGTTACGAGCAGTACTTC. This translates into CASSLAGGIKGYEQYF. The rearrangement joins TRBV7-2 to TRBJ2-7; D is uncertain. CDR1 is SGHTA and CDR2 is FQGNSA in the germline V gene. The CDR3 loop spans 16 amino acids. The germline V and J ends were trimmed by 0 bases and 4 bases, with 16 bases remaining between them.

The V and J genes are TRBV4-1 and TRBJ1-2, with a tentative D call TRBD1 (6 bases). The CDR3 covers 14 residues. The V gene's germline CDR1 is MGHRA and CDR2 YSYEKL. Trimming removed 6 bases from V and 8 bases from J, with 19 bases in between. CDR3 coding DNA: TGCGCCAGCAGTCTGGAAGGGGGAAGATACGGCTACACCTTC. The encoded protein is CASSLEGGRYGYTF.